This TCR beta chain was sequenced for a study of blood T cell repertoires in COVID-19 (dated by TCRdb to 2018 to 2020). About the investigation overall: Collaborator samples came from the United States, Italy and Spain and covered acute and convalescent phases of COVID-19. The prospective study material was composed of cDNA or gDNA derived from T cells, B-cell-depleted T cells, or PBMCs. The dataset comprised deeply sampled blood TCRbeta repertoires from subjects exposed to, actively infected with, or recovered from COVID-19. The repertoires were released in a freely available public database intended as a resource for research on the immune response to SARS-CoV-2. The samples were drawn from two sources: the first 160 participants of the ongoing ImmuneRACE study, and 1,254 subjects contributed by 6 global collaborators. The sample metadata nearly always contained a de-identified subject ID, COVID-19 status, age in years and sex. Where available, HLA class I and class II types were obtained from metadata supplied by the sample provider rather than from assay-based typing.

Summary of the overall study and its limitations: How much clinical and demographic metadata was included differed by source and by participant, and the metadata was provided uncurated.

Collaborating institutions collected whole blood in K2EDTA tubes following their own protocols. Collaborator samples were shipped for TCRbeta analysis as frozen whole blood, isolated PBMCs, or DNA extracted from either sample type. With regard to this clone: Its antigen remains undetermined. The record has no base qualities; no much larger clone is one base away.

Unmatched junction bases come to 7, with V trimmed by 2 bases and J by 2 bases. From its cysteine to its phenylalanine, the CDR3 spans 16 amino acids. Only the CDR3 region is kept as DNA, spanning 48 bases read in frame from base 1. CDR1 and CDR2 are read off the germline V gene as SGHDT and YYEEEE. TCRbeta CDR3 regions were amplified from genomic DNA using the immunoSEQ Assay, a bias-controlled multiplex PCR. Regarding the original processing steps: The number of nucleated cells in each sample was estimated by amplification of reference gene primers within the assay. To quantify the absolute abundance of each unique TCRbeta CDR3 rearrangement, sequence reads were collapsed and filtered. For each sample, productive Simpson clonality was calculated as the square root of Simpson's diversity index over productive rearrangements. TCRdb limited this immuneACCESS table to in-frame rearrangements with V and J called. A share of clones is missing; checked studies link under half to unresolved V genes, and the rest is unexplained. For V, J and clone size, that table is used; D and trimming come from the DNA. For this sample there are approximately 160,000 clones; around 80% appear just once. The ten largest clonotypes hold roughly a fifth of the sample.

What was sequenced was peripheral blood. The receptor was derived from a woman older than 75 with acute or convalescent COVID-19. Recombination joined TRBV5-6 with TRBJ2-3; 8 bases in the junction line up with TRBD2. The base sequence is TGTGCCAGCAGCTTTAGTACTAGCGGACTCACAGATACGCAGTATTTT. Its coded protein is CASSFSTSGLTDTQYF.